The clone carrying this T cell receptor (beta chain) was recorded many times. Its antigen is as yet unknown. The entry originates in a study of CD8 T cells in ankylosing spondylitis. The CDR3 covers 17 residues. Germline CDR1 is MNHEY and CDR2 is SVGAGI. J gave up 4 bases and V 4 bases, and 11 bases lay outside the gene matches. Study-wide results and caveats: Disease-linked clones were reportedly significantly enriched in matched ankylosing spondylitis synovial fluid. Ankylosing spondylitis blood appeared to carry a characteristic TCR beta motif of roughly eight highly homologous variants.

Scientists made TCR beta libraries using quantitative 5'-RACE with molecular barcodes. Each CDR3 protein gets one entry after TCRdb re-called the 5' RACE reads with MiXCR. The table has roughly 160,000 distinct CDR3 sequences, 11% seen once. Sequencing was carried out using blood, either unsorted or a sorted T cell fraction (not recorded which). V gene TRBV6-5 combines with J gene TRBJ2-1; 9 bases map to TRBD1. This receptor was obtained from a male donor with ankylosing spondylitis or in good health (not recorded which). CDR3 loop: CASSFSWGGQGYNEQFF. As DNA, the CDR3 is TGTGCCAGCAGTTTTTCGTGGGGGGGACAGGGATACAATGAGCAGTTCTTC.